Given below is one TCR beta chain in context. Profiling relied on immunoSEQ multiplex PCR, and the TCRdb table lists in-frame clones only, not all of them. The table records 44,000 or so clones, approximately 84% of them present only once. The V gene's germline CDR1 is SGHRS and CDR2 YFSETQ. The CDR3 has 15 residues. The ends were cut back, 4 bases at V and 6 bases at J, with 20 bases in the middle. The data were obtained in a study of OX40 agonist ivuxolimab in advanced cancers. Looking at the study overall: Partial responses, seen in three patients, involved one hepatocellular carcinoma and two cutaneous melanomas.

The sample consisted of CD4+ or CD8+ T cells sorted from blood, taken in a trial of the OX40 agonist ivuxolimab. The sequence was collected from an adult with an advanced solid tumor such as melanoma, head and neck, liver or kidney cancer. V is TRBV5-1 and J is TRBJ2-7, with D tentatively TRBD2 (6 bases). The CDR3 DNA is TGCGCCAGCAGCGAGCCGGACTACACGTCAGCCGAGCAGTACTTC. This translates into CASSEPDYTSAEQYF.